These 21 T cell receptor beta chains were all obtained from the same sample, sequenced in a study of T cell clonality in common variable immunodeficiency. Clones were sequenced by immunoSEQ multiplex PCR, and TCRdb holds only the in-frame ones, with some missing. The sample was found to contain roughly 52,000 clones, and every one recurs. The sample was peripheral blood mononuclear cells. These receptors all stem from a person between 18 and 75 years old in good health.

This clone appeared many times. The read is 3 residues too short to cover the CDR3 end, so that end is filled in from the germline J gene. V and J are TRBV20-1 and TRBJ2-7; maybe TRBD2 (5 bases). This CDR3 has 13 amino acids. Germline lookup yields CDR1 DFQATT and CDR2 SNEGSKA (reference sequence). V was clipped by 5 bases and J by 2 bases, with 13 bases between them. This CDR3 is CSALSGGTYEQYF. The sequenced part of the CDR3 DNA is TGCAGTGCTCTAAGCGGAGGAACCTACGAG.

This clone appeared many times. From the germline J gene comes the end of the CDR3, since the read stops 3 residues before it. The V gene is TRBV20-1, the J gene TRBJ2-3, with D unresolved. Germline lookup yields CDR1 DFQATT and CDR2 SNEGSKA (reference sequence). CDR3 length equals 13 residues. With 6 bases removed from V and 2 bases from J, the gap between germline ends came to 12 bases. The CDR3 loop reads CSATPQATDTQYF. The sequenced part of the CDR3 DNA is TGCAGTGCCACCCCCCAGGCCACAGATACG.

On this clone: The sequenced fragment ends 3 residues before the CDR3 boundary, so the rest is inferred from the germline J gene. The chain has TRBV20-1 and TRBJ2-3; 12 nucleotides line up with TRBD2. The CDR3 has 15 amino acids. Germline loops: CDR1 DFQATT, CDR2 SNEGSKA (reference sequence). CDR3 residues: CSASRLAGVGETQYF. The CDR3 DNA, read in part, is TGCAGTGCCTCCCGACTAGCGGGAGTCGGAGAGACG.

Notes on this clone: The DNA ends 3 residues before the CDR3 does, and the rest of the CDR3 is filled in from the germline J gene. The rearrangement links TRBV6-4 to TRBJ1-2; 11 positions match TRBD1. This CDR3 is 16 amino acids long. Germline CDR1 reads MRHNA; CDR2 reads SNTAGT. The covered CDR3 bases are TGTGCCAGCAGTGACACCCGCCGGGACAGGGGGTTGTGC. As protein: CASSDTRRDRGLC. The complete CDR3 reads CASSDTRRDRGLCYTF.

This clone was found many times. The CDR3 end lies 3 residues beyond the end of the read and is filled in from the germline J gene. V is TRBV20-1 and J is TRBJ1-2, with 9 nucleotides matching TRBD1. Germline V gene data show CDR1 as DFQATT and CDR2 as SNEGSKA (reference sequence). There are 15 residues in the CDR3. J lost 4 bases, V lost 5 bases, and 11 bases had no gene match. The part of the CDR3 DNA that was read is TGCAGTGCTCGCGCCGGGACAGGGAGGGCCTATGGC. This gives the protein CSARAGTGRAYG. The entire CDR3 reads CSARAGTGRAYGYTF.

This clone was detected ten times or more. The read ends 3 residues shy of where the CDR3 ends; the end is completed using the germline J gene. The chain links TRBV5-4 to TRBJ1-1; D is unresolved. CDR1 SGHNT and CDR2 YYREEE come from the germline V gene (reference sequence). V gave up 3 bases and J gave up 0 bases, with 6 bases separating them. The CDR3 length is 13 residues. Partial CDR3 DNA: TGTGCCAGCAGCTCCCACATGAACACTGAA. It is translated as CASSSHMNTE. The CDR3, in full, reads CASSSHMNTEAFF.

This clone has at least ten counts. Mismatch with germline at one junction end may stem from a read error. The missing CDR3 end, 3 residues past where the read stops, is filled in from the germline J gene. V usage is TRBV7-2 and J usage is TRBJ1-1; tentatively, D is TRBD1 (6 bases). The CDR3 is made up of 14 amino acids. Germline V lookup: CDR1 SGHTA, CDR2 FQGNSA. The sequenced CDR3 bases are TGTGCCAGCAGCTTTGTGCAGGGGAACGCTGAA. This codes for CASSFVQGNAE. The whole CDR3 is CASSFVQGNAEAFF.

Ten or more counts support this clone. Read data end 3 residues before the CDR3 end; the end is taken from the germline J gene. V and J are TRBV5-6 and TRBJ1-2; 7 nucleotides agree with TRBD1. Germline assignment: CDR1 SGHDT and CDR2 YYEEEE. With 4 bases clipped from V and 5 bases from J, the junction kept 8 bases outside the gene matches. This CDR3 has 14 residues. The CDR3 region is CASSVQGSKYGYTF. The sequenced CDR3 bases are TGTGCCAGCAGCGTACAGGGGTCCAAATATGGC.

This clone was recorded at least ten times. Read sequence stops 3 residues before the CDR3 end, and the germline J gene provides the missing end. Other DNA sequences in this sample translate to the same CDR3. V usage is TRBV2 and J usage is TRBJ2-2, with 12 bases fitting TRBD2. With V trimmed by 4 bases and J by 0 bases, 0 bases remained unmatched. The germline V gene encodes CDR1 SNHLY and CDR2 FYNNEI. The CDR3 sequence is 16 residues long. The covered CDR3 bases are TGTGCCAGCAGTGGACTAGCGGGGGCGAACACCGGGGAG. Translation gives CASSGLAGANTGE. The CDR3 as a whole reads CASSGLAGANTGELFF.

This clone was counted ten times or more. The read terminates 3 residues ahead of where the CDR3 ends, so the germline J gene completes it. This sequence joins TRBV6-2 or TRBV6-3 and TRBJ2-7; TRBD2 matches 11 bases. There are 17 residues in the CDR3. V trimming: 0 bases; J trimming: 5 bases; junction bases outside the gene matches: 9. The germline V gene has CDR1 MNHEY and CDR2 SVGEGT. Here the CDR3 reads CASSYSPSGRRTHEQYF. Incomplete CDR3 DNA: TGTGCCAGCAGTTACTCGCCTAGCGGGAGGCGGACCCACGAG.

This clone was found many times. The read ends 3 residues shy of where the CDR3 ends; the end is completed using the germline J gene. The chain combines TRBV6-2 or TRBV6-3 with TRBJ2-1, with D possibly being TRBD2 (6 bases). V was clipped by 6 bases and J by 5 bases, with 17 bases between them. Germline loops: CDR1 MNHEY, CDR2 SVGEGT. The CDR3 is 15 residues long. The sequenced CDR3 bases are TGTGCCAGCAGCTCAGCGGGCGAGATAAACAATGAG. Its protein product is CASSSAGEINNE. The complete CDR3 sequence is CASSSAGEINNEQFF.

On this clone: Mismatch with germline at one junction end may stem from a read error. CDR3 in amino acids: CASIERNTIYF. The covered CDR3 bases are TGTGCCAGTATTGAACGAAACACA. The chain joins TRBV19 to TRBJ1-3; no firm D call. The sequenced fragment ends 3 residues before the CDR3 boundary, so the rest is inferred from the germline J gene. The CDR3 spans 11 residues. CDR1 LNHDA and CDR2 SQIVND come from the germline V gene (reference sequence).

In this sample, this clone turned up many times. Read sequence stops 3 residues before the CDR3 end, and the germline J gene provides the missing end. The chain is built from TRBV29-1 and TRBJ2-7; D might be TRBD1 (5 bases). The CDR3 length is 14 residues. From germline, CDR1 is SQVTM and CDR2 ANQGSEA. The V end lost 4 bases, the J end lost 2 bases, and 15 bases lay between the germline ends. The sequenced part of the CDR3 DNA is TGCAGCGTTGTGGACATGGGCTTAGCCTACGAG. Amino acid sequence: CSVVDMGLAYE. The complete CDR3 reads CSVVDMGLAYEQYF.

As regards this clone: From the germline J gene comes the end of the CDR3, since the read stops 3 residues before it. The genes are TRBV20-1 and TRBJ1-5; a possible D gene is TRBD1 (6 bases). With 6 bases removed from V and 4 bases from J, the gap between germline ends came to 13 bases. The CDR3 loop spans 13 amino acids. Germline CDR1 is DFQATT and CDR2 is SNEGSKA (reference sequence). CDR3 in amino acids: CSARGHGNQPQHF. The sequenced part of the CDR3 DNA is TGCAGTGCGAGGGGACACGGAAATCAGCCC.

Of note for this clone: The sequence runs out 3 residues before the end of the CDR3; the remainder is reconstructed from the germline J gene. V is TRBV19 and J is TRBJ1-1; the D gene is possibly TRBD1 (6 bases). With 3 bases removed from V and 0 bases from J, the gap between germline ends came to 11 bases. CDR3 length: 15 residues. Germline-derived CDR1 and CDR2 are LNHDA and SQIVND (reference sequence). CDR3 DNA (partial): TGTGCCAGTAGTATTGGGGGCGAACTGAACACTGAA. Amino acid sequence: CASSIGGELNTE. The whole CDR3 protein is CASSIGGELNTEAFF.

Turning to this clone: The read falls 3 residues short of the CDR3 end, and the missing part is taken from the germline J gene. The chain carries TRBV2 and TRBJ1-4, with 7 bases that match TRBD1. CDR3 length: 15 amino acids. The V gene end was trimmed by 3 bases and the J gene end by 8 bases; junction bases not matched to a gene: 9. Germline V CDR1 and CDR2: SNHLY, FYNNEI. This CDR3 reads CASSDPTGFGEKLFF. Incomplete CDR3 DNA: TGTGCCAGCAGTGACCCGACAGGGTTCGGAGAAAAA.

This clone was recorded a few times. The read comes to an end 3 residues before the CDR3 does, leaving the germline J gene to fill in the end. The chain couples TRBV20-1 to TRBJ2-7, with 11 nucleotides matching TRBD2. Germline V gene sequence: CDR1 DFQATT, CDR2 SNEGSKA (reference sequence). Trimming took 6 bases from V and 6 from J; bases not matched to a gene: 19. The CDR3 length is 17 residues. The CDR3 is CSALGRLAGTMHGEQYF. Incomplete CDR3 DNA: TGCAGTGCCCTGGGGCGACTAGCGGGGACCATGCATGGCGAG.

Comments on this clone: The CDR3 goes on 3 residues after the read ends, and that part is filled in from the germline J gene. The chain has TRBV7-2 and TRBJ2-3; weak D call: TRBD2 (6 bases). This CDR3 has 15 amino acids. Germline V gene lookup returns CDR1 SGHTA and CDR2 FQGNSA. V lost 1 base to trimming and J lost 5 bases, with 13 bases between them. CDR3 sequence reads: CASSLGLGGGDTQYF. The sequenced CDR3 bases are TGTGCCAGCAGCTTAGGATTGGGGGGAGGAGATACG.

This clone showed up many times. The observed sequence ends 3 residues before the CDR3 terminus, with the missing tail filled in from the germline J gene. This chain uses TRBV19 with TRBJ2-7; 8 bases are shared with TRBD2. Germline V gene sequence: CDR1 LNHDA, CDR2 SQIVND (reference sequence). With V trimmed by 2 bases and J by 3 bases, 6 bases remained unmatched. This CDR3 spans 15 amino acids. CDR3 region: CASSISSGSLYEQYF. CDR3 DNA (partial): TGTGCCAGTAGTATATCGAGCGGGAGCCTCTACGAG.

This clone was seen only a few times. Sequencing ends 3 residues short of the CDR3 end; the germline J gene provides the rest. This sequence joins TRBV19 and TRBJ1-5; 8 bases are a match to TRBD1. Unmatched junction bases numbered 5, after V lost 4 bases and J lost 6 bases. This CDR3 comprises 14 residues. CDR1 is LNHDA, CDR2 SQIVND, per germline (reference sequence). The CDR3 sequence is CASSNQGTGQPQHF. CDR3 DNA (partial): TGTGCCAGTAGTAATCAGGGGACAGGTCAGCCC.

This clone was seen repeatedly, ten times or more. The CDR3 extends 3 residues past the end of the read, so its final part is completed from the germline J gene. The chain employs TRBV6-2 or TRBV6-3 and TRBJ2-7, with TRBD2 identical over 9 bases. V shed 7 bases and J 1 base; nucleotides not matched to a gene: 11. This CDR3 is 16 amino acids long. Per germline, CDR1 MNHEY and CDR2 SVGEGT. Here the CDR3 reads CASTQAGGRESYEQYF. The part of the CDR3 DNA that was read is TGTGCCAGCACCCAAGCAGGCGGGAGGGAGTCCTACGAG.